This TCR beta chain was sequenced for a study of molecular identifiers for immune sequencing clone quantification. As for the study in general: Replicate experiments divided RNA from approximately 22,000 or 94,000 naive CD8 cells into five parts and sequenced four.

Previously reported methods and listed TCR primers produced the bulk TCR libraries. Using its own MiXCR run on the PCR reads, TCRdb lists one record per CDR3 protein. Here the sample spans more than 450,000 distinct CDR3 sequences, about 25% being singletons. The authors gated naive CD8 T cells as CD8+CD4-CCR7+CD45RA+ for sorting. As regards this clonotype: Its antigen is as yet unknown.

The CDR3 extends over 15 amino acids. The V gene's germline CDR1 is MDHEN and CDR2 SYDVKM. Study-level points and caveats: Over 97% of CMV-specific effector molecules, but under 1% of naive ones, were in clones above 20 copies.

The V gene is TRBV28, the J gene TRBJ1-5, with a weak D call TRBD1 (6 bases). The J call may be mistaken, given a closer DNA end match to TRBJ2-3. This receptor was taken from a human donor in good health. Some libraries in this study had Jurkat cell RNA spiked in. What was sequenced was naive CD8+ T cells from blood, with Jurkat cell RNA spiked in. Described subset: FACS-sorted CD8+CD4-CCR7+CD45RA+ naive T cells. The CDR3 loop is CASSLSGRGHQPQYF. The CDR3 DNA sequence: TGTGCCAGCAGTTTATCGGGCAGGGGCCATCAGCCCCAGTATTTT.